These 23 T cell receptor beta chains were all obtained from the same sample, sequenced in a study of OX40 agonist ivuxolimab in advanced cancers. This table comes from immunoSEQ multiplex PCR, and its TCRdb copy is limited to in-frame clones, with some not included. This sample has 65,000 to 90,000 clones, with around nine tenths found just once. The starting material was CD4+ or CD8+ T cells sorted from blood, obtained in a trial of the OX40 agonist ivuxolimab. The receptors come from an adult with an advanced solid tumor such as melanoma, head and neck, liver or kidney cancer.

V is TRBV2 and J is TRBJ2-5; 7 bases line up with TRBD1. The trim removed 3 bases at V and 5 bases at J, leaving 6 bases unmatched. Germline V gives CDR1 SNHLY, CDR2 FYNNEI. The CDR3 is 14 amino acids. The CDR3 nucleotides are TGTGCCAGCAGTGACGGGGACAGTAAGGAGACCCAGTACTTC. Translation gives CASSDGDSKETQYF. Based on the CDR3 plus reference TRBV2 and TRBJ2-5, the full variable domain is EPEVTQTPSHQVTQMGQEVILRCVPISNHLYFYWYRQILGQKVEFLVSFYNNEISEKSEIFDDQFSVERPDGSNFTLKIRSTKLEDSAMYFCASSDGDSKETQYFGPGTRLLVL.

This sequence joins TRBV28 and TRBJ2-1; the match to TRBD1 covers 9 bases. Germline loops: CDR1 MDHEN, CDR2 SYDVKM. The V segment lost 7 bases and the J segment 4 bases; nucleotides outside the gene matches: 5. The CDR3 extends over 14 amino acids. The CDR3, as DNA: TGTGCCAGCACCGTGGGACAGGGTTACAATGAGCAGTTCTTC. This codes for CASTVGQGYNEQFF.

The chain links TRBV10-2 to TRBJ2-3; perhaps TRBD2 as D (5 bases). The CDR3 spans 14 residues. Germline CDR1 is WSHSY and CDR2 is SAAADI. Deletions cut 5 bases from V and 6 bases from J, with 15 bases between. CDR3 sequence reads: CASSPAEGGDTQYF. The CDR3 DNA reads TGCGCCAGCAGTCCCGCTGAGGGTGGGGATACGCAGTATTTT.

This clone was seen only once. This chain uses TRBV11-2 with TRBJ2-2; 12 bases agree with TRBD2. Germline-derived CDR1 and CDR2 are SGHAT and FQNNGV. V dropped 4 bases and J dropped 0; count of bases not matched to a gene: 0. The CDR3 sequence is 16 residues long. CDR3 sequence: CASSWTSGTNTGELFF. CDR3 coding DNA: TGTGCCAGCAGCTGGACTAGCGGGACGAACACCGGGGAGCTGTTTTTT. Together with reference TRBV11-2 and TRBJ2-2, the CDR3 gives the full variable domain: EAGVAQSPRYKIIEKRQSVAFWCNPISGHATLYWYQQILGQGPKLLIQFQNNGVVDDSQLPKDRFSAERLKGVDSTLKIQPAKLEDSAVYLCASSWTSGTNTGELFFGEGSRLTVL.

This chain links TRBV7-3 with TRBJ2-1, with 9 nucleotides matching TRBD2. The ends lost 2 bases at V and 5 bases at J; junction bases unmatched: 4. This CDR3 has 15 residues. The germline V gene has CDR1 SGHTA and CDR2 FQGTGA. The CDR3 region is CASSLSPSGNNEQFF. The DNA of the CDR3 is TGTGCCAGCAGCTTATCGCCTAGCGGGAACAATGAGCAGTTCTTC.

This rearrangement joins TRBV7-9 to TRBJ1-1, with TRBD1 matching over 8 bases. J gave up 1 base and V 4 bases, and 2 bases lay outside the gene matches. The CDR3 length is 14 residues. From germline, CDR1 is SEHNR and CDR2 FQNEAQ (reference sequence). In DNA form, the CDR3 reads TGTGCCAGCAGCTCTCAGGGGGCGAACACTGAAGCTTTCTTT. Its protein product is CASSSQGANTEAFF.

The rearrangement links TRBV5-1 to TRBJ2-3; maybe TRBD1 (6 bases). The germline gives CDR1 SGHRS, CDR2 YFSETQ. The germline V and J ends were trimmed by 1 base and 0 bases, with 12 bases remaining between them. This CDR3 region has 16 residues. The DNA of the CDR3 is TGCGCCAGCAGCTTGAGTCGGACAGTAAGCACAGATACGCAGTATTTT. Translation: CASSLSRTVSTDTQYF.

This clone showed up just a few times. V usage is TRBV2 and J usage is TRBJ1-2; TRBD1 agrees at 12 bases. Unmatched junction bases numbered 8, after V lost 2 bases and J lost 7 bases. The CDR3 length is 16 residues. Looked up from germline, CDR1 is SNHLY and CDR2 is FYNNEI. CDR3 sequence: CASSERGTGGYGGYTF. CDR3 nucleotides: TGTGCCAGCAGTGAAAGGGGGACAGGGGGCTATGGTGGCTACACCTTC. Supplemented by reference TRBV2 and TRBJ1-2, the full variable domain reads EPEVTQTPSHQVTQMGQEVILRCVPISNHLYFYWYRQILGQKVEFLVSFYNNEISEKSEIFDDQFSVERPDGSNFTLKIRSTKLEDSAMYFCASSERGTGGYGGYTFGSGTRLTVV.

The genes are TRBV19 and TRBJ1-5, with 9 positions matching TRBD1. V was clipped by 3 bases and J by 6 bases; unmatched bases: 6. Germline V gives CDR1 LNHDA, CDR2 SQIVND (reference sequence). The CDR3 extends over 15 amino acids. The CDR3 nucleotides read TGTGCCAGTAGTATTAGGGGACAGGGCCGTCAGCCCCAGCATTTT. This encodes CASSIRGQGRQPQHF.

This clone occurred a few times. CDR3: CASSPRPTGSAYEQYF. The CDR3 DNA reads TGTGCCAGTAGTCCCCGACCGACAGGGTCGGCCTACGAGCAGTACTTC. The V gene is TRBV19, the J gene TRBJ2-7; TRBD1 matches at 7 bases. Germline V gene data show CDR1 as LNHDA and CDR2 as SQIVND (reference sequence). This CDR3 spans 16 amino acids. V lost 5 bases, J lost 2 bases, and 12 bases stayed unmatched.

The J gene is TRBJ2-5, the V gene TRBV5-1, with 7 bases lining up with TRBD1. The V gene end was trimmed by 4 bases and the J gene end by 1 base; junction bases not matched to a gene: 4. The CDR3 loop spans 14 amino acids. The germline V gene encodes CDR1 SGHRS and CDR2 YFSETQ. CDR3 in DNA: TGCGCCAGCAGCCGGGACAGTACCCAAGAGACCCAGTACTTC. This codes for CASSRDSTQETQYF. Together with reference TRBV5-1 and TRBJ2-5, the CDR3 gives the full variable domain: KAGVTQTPRYLIKTRGQQVTLSCSPISGHRSVSWYQQTPGQGLQFLFEYFSETQRNKGNFPGRFSGRQFSNSRSEMNVSTLELGDSALYLCASSRDSTQETQYFGPGTRLLVL.

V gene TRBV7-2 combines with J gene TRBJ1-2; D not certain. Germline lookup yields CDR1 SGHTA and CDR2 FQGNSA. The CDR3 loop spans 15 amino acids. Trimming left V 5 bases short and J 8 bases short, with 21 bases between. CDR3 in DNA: TGTGCCAGCAGCCCGCCCTTGGGAGGCCCCGGCGGCTACACCTTC. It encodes CASSPPLGGPGGYTF. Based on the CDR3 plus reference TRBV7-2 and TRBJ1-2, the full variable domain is GAGVSQSPSNKVTEKGKDVELRCDPISGHTALYWYRQSLGQGLEFLIYFQGNSAPDKSGLPSDRFSAERTGGSVSTLTIQRTQQEDSAVYLCASSPPLGGPGGYTFGSGTRLTVV.

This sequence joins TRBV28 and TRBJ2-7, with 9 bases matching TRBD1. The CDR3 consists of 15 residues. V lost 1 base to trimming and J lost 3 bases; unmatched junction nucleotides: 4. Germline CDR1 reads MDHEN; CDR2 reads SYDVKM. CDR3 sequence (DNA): TGTGCCAGCAGTTTATTGGGACAGGGTTTCTACGAGCAGTACTTC. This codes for CASSLLGQGFYEQYF.

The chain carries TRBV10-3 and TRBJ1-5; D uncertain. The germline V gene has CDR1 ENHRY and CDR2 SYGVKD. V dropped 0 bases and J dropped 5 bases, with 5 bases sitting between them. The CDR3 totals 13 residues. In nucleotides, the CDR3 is TGTGCCATCAGTGAGTCTGTGGATCAGCCCCAGCATTTT. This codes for CAISESVDQPQHF.

CDR3 protein: CASRSPPENTEAFF. CDR3 DNA sequence: TGTGCCAGTAGGTCTCCCCCGGAGAACACTGAAGCTTTCTTT. The rearrangement uses TRBV19 and TRBJ1-1, with D unclear. The CDR3 covers 14 residues. Per germline, CDR1 LNHDA and CDR2 SQIVND (reference sequence). Trimming took 6 bases from V and 1 from J, leaving 12 bases between them.

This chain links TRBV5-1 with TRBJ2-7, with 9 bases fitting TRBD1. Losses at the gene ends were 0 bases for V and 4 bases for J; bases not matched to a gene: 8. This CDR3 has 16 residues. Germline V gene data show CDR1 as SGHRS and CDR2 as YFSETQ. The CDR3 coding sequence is TGCGCCAGCAGCTTGGGGGACAGGGCCGCCCCGTACGAGCAGTACTTC. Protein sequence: CASSLGDRAAPYEQYF. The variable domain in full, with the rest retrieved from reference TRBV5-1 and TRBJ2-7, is KAGVTQTPRYLIKTRGQQVTLSCSPISGHRSVSWYQQTPGQGLQFLFEYFSETQRNKGNFPGRFSGRQFSNSRSEMNVSTLELGDSALYLCASSLGDRAAPYEQYFGPGTRLTVT.

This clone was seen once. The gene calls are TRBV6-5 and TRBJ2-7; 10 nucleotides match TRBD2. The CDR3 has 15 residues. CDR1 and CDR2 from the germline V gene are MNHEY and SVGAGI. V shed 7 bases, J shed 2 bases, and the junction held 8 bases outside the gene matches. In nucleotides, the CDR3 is TGTGCCAGCACCACTCGGGGACTAGCGACCTACGAGCAGTACTTC. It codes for CASTTRGLATYEQYF.

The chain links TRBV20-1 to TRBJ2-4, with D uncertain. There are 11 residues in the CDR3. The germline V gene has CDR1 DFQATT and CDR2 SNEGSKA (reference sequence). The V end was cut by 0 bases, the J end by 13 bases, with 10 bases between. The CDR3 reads CSARDSPTQYF. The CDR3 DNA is TGCAGTGCTAGAGATAGCCCGACACAGTACTTC.

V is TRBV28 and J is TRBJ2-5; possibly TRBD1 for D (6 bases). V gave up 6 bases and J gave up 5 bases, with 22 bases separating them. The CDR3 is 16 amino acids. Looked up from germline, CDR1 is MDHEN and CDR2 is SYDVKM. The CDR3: CASSLQGRGSRETQYF. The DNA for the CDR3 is TGTGCCAGCAGCCTCCAGGGAAGGGGGAGTAGGGAGACCCAGTACTTC. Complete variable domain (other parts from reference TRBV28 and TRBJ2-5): DVKVTQSSRYLVKRTGEKVFLECVQDMDHENMFWYRQDPGLGLRLIYFSYDVKMKEKGDIPEGYSVSREKKERFSLILESASTNQTSMYLCASSLQGRGSRETQYFGPGTRLLVL.

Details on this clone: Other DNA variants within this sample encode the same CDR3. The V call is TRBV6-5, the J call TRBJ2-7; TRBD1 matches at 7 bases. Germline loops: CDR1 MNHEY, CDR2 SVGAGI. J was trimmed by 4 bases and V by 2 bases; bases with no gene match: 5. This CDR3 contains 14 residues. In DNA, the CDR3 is TGTGCCAGCAGTTACAGGGGGCGCGGGTACGAGCAGTACTTC. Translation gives CASSYRGRGYEQYF.

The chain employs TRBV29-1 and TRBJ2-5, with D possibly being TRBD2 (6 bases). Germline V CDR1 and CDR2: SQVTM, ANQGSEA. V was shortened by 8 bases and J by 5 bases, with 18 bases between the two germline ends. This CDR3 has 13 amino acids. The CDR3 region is CSSGRGGRETQYF. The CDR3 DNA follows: TGCAGCTCCGGAAGGGGAGGTAGGGAGACCCAGTACTTC.

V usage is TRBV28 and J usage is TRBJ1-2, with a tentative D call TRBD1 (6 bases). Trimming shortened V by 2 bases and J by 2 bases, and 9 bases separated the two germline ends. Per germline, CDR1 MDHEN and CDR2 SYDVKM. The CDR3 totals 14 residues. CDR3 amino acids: CASSLPGVNYGYTF. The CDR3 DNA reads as TGTGCCAGCAGTTTACCAGGGGTGAACTATGGCTACACCTTC.

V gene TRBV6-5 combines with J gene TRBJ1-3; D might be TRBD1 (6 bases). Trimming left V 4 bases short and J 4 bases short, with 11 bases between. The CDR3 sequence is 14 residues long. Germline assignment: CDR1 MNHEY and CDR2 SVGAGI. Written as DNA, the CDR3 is TGTGCCAGCAGTTTGGGGGGGCTCGGAAACACCATATATTTT. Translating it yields CASSLGGLGNTIYF.